This T cell receptor beta chain was sequenced in a study of blood T cell repertoires in COVID-19. Turning to the study itself: Nucleic acid was either cDNA or gDNA, and it came from T cells, B-cell-depleted T cells, or PBMCs.

This clone was seen only once. Residents of under 25 US areas, aged about 18 to 95 years, made up the participants. Assignments of participants to cohorts depended upon their own reported clinical history. Germline lookup yields CDR1 LGHNA and CDR2 YNFKEQ. The CDR3 sequence is 18 residues long. With 1 base clipped from V and 0 bases from J, the junction kept 12 bases outside the gene matches. Original processing notes: The assay estimated nucleated cells by amplifying reference gene primers. Sequencing used immunoSEQ multiplex PCR; TCRdb keeps in-frame clones, though not all of them. That table gives V, J and clone size, and the DNA gave D and trimming. The sample holds a few hundred thousand clones, almost 90% seen once.

Sequences were obtained from PBMCs or T cells enriched from blood (not recorded which). The J gene is TRBJ2-7, the V gene TRBV4-2, with TRBD2 matching over 7 bases. The TCR sequence derives from a woman between 45 and 65 years old with acute COVID-19. In nucleotides, the CDR3 is TGTGCCAGCAGCCAAGTTCTACGAGCCGGGACTACCTCCTACGAGCAGTACTTC. Protein product: CASSQVLRAGTTSYEQYF.